The 14 T cell receptor beta chains below come from one sample, sequenced in a study of blood T cell repertoires in COVID-19. The protocol was immunoSEQ multiplex PCR, while the TCRdb copy is restricted to in-frame clones and leaves out a portion. The repertoire holds about 200,000 clones, with roughly 80% as singletons. The sequencing input was peripheral blood. All receptors come from a woman of 80 years or more with acute or convalescent COVID-19.

V and J are TRBV25-1 and TRBJ1-5, with no clear D. From germline, CDR1 is MGHDK and CDR2 SYGVNS. The V end was cut by 5 bases, the J end by 3 bases, with 8 bases between. The CDR3 loop spans 13 amino acids. CDR3 sequence (DNA): TGTGCCAGCAGTACCGGGTTCAATCAGCCCCAGCATTTT. Protein sequence: CASSTGFNQPQHF.

The gene calls are TRBV5-1 and TRBJ2-1; tentative D call: TRBD2 (6 bases). V was trimmed by 4 bases and J by 5 bases, leaving 13 bases between them. Germline CDR1 SGHRS, CDR2 YFSETQ. The CDR3 spans 14 residues. CDR3 bases: TGCGCCAGCAGCCCCGCTTGGGGGGACAATGAGCAGTTCTTC. Amino acids: CASSPAWGDNEQFF.

The J gene is TRBJ2-7, the V gene TRBV5-6; 9 nucleotides align to TRBD1. Germline trimming cut 5 bases from V and 0 bases from J; bases unmatched to any gene: 3. In germline, CDR1 is SGHDT, CDR2 YYEEEE. The CDR3 consists of 14 residues. CDR3 in amino acids: CASRTTGGSYEQYF. CDR3 in DNA: TGTGCCAGCAGAACGACAGGGGGCTCCTACGAGCAGTACTTC.

This rearrangement joins TRBV13 to TRBJ1-6; 9 positions match TRBD1. Germline trimming cut 4 bases from V and 7 bases from J; bases unmatched to any gene: 5. The CDR3 contains 15 residues. Germline V lookup: CDR1 PRHDT, CDR2 FYEKMQ (reference sequence). The CDR3, as DNA: TGTGCCAGCAGCTCAAACAGGGGGCAAAATTCACCCCTCCACTTT. Protein: CASSSNRGQNSPLHF.

The rearrangement uses TRBV2 and TRBJ1-6, with D possibly TRBD1 on 5 matching bases. Germline values: CDR1 SNHLY, CDR2 FYNNEI. The CDR3 is made up of 16 amino acids. V was pared by 8 bases and J by 6 bases, with 20 bases between. This chain's CDR3 is CASVDDRVVVNSPLHF. For the CDR3, the DNA is TGTGCCAGCGTAGACGACAGAGTAGTGGTTAATTCACCCCTCCACTTT.

This clone was detected only once. The chain is built from TRBV19 and TRBJ2-7; unclear D gene. The length of the CDR3 is 13 residues. The germline V gene encodes CDR1 LNHDA and CDR2 SQIVND (reference sequence). Trimming removed 11 bases at V and 2 bases at J, with 16 bases between. The CDR3 loop is CASQHPQTYEQYF. The CDR3 DNA is TGTGCCTCCCAACACCCACAAACCTACGAGCAGTACTTC. Combining the CDR3 with reference TRBV19 and TRBJ2-7 gives the whole variable domain DGGITQSPKYLFRKEGQNVTLSCEQNLNHDAMYWYRQDPGQGLRLIYYSQIVNDFQKGDIAEGYSVSREKKESFPLTVTSAQKNPTAFYLCASQHPQTYEQYFGPGTRLTVT.

V gene TRBV28 combines with J gene TRBJ2-3; 11 bases line up with TRBD2. V was pared by 6 bases and J by 0 bases, with 5 bases of the junction left unmatched. The CDR3 length is 16 residues. CDR1 and CDR2 from the germline V gene are MDHEN and SYDVKM. DNA of the CDR3: TGTGCCAGCAGAGGACTAGCGGGCCCTAGCACAGATACGCAGTATTTT. The encoded protein is CASRGLAGPSTDTQYF.

This chain joins TRBV5-1 and TRBJ2-3; tentative D call: TRBD2 (6 bases). CDR1 SGHRS and CDR2 YFSETQ come from the germline V gene. V dropped 3 bases and J dropped 5 bases, with 16 bases sitting between them. The CDR3 totals 15 residues. The CDR3 here is CASSWRRDSEDTQYF. CDR3 sequence (DNA): TGCGCCAGCAGCTGGAGACGGGACTCCGAAGATACGCAGTATTTT. Supplemented by reference TRBV5-1 and TRBJ2-3, the full variable domain reads KAGVTQTPRYLIKTRGQQVTLSCSPISGHRSVSWYQQTPGQGLQFLFEYFSETQRNKGNFPGRFSGRQFSNSRSEMNVSTLELGDSALYLCASSWRRDSEDTQYFGPGTRLTVL.

This clone was counted between two and nine times. The V and J genes are TRBV30 and TRBJ2-1, with TRBD1 matching over 9 bases. In germline, CDR1 is GTSNPN, CDR2 SVGIG (reference sequence). The V segment lost 0 bases and the J segment 8 bases; nucleotides outside the gene matches: 8. The length of the CDR3 is 15 residues. For the CDR3, the DNA is TGTGCCTGGAGTGTCGGGGACAGGGTGGACCATGAGCAGTTCTTC. Translated: CAWSVGDRVDHEQFF.

CDR3 sequence reads: CAISGDRVGSPLHF. For the CDR3, the DNA is TGTGCCATCAGTGGGGACAGGGTTGGTTCACCCCTCCACTTT. The chain carries TRBV10-3 and TRBJ1-6, with 9 positions matching TRBD1. The V and J ends lost 4 bases and 9 bases, in that order; junction bases with no gene match: 4. The CDR3 sequence is 14 residues long. Germline V gene data show CDR1 as ENHRY and CDR2 as SYGVKD.

This clone occurred many times. The DNA for the CDR3 is TGTGCCAGCAGCTTGGAACTAGCGGGGGTATACGAGCAGTACTTC. Translating gives CASSLELAGVYEQYF. J is TRBJ2-7 and V is TRBV5-4; TRBD2 matches 11 bases. The CDR3 sequence is 15 residues long. Per the germline V gene, CDR1 is SGHNT and CDR2 is YYREEE (reference sequence). V gave up 0 bases and J gave up 4 bases; unmatched junction bases: 3.

V and J are TRBV10-3 and TRBJ2-5; 9 positions match TRBD2. In germline, CDR1 is ENHRY, CDR2 SYGVKD. Trimming at V came to 7 bases and at J to 5 bases, leaving 8 bases not matched to a gene. The CDR3 spans 14 residues. As DNA, the CDR3 is TGTGCCATCAACGCGGGGGGGCCATATGAGACCCAGTACTTC. The encoded protein is CAINAGGPYETQYF.

This chain links TRBV15 with TRBJ2-7; D might be TRBD2 (5 bases). Germline V gene lookup returns CDR1 LNHNV and CDR2 YYDKDF (reference sequence). The CDR3 loop spans 14 amino acids. V was shortened by 1 base and J by 2 bases, with 9 bases between the two germline ends. CDR3 DNA: TGTGCCACCAGCAGAGGGGATAGCGCCTACGAGCAGTACTTC. The encoded protein is CATSRGDSAYEQYF.

This clone came up once. The chain carries TRBV7-2 and TRBJ2-2; perhaps TRBD2 as D (6 bases). The CDR3 has 14 amino acids. Germline CDR1 is SGHTA and CDR2 is FQGNSA. Deletions cut 4 bases from V and 6 bases from J, with 12 bases between. CDR3 sequence reads: CASSSPGLPGELFF. The CDR3 DNA reads TGTGCCAGCAGCTCCCCGGGACTCCCCGGGGAGCTGTTTTTT.